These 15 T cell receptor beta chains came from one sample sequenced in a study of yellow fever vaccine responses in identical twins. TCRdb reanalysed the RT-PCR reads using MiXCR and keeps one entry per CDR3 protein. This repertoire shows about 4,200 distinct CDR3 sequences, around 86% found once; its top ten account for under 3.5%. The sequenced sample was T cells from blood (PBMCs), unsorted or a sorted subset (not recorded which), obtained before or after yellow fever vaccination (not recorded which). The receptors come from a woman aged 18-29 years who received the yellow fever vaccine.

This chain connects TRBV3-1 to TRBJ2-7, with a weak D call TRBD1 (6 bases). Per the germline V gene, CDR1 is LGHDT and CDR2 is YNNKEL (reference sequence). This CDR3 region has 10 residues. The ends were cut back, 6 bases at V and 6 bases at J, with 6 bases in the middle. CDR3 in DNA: TGTGCCAGCAGGGGGGCCGAGCAGTACTTC. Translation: CASRGAEQYF.

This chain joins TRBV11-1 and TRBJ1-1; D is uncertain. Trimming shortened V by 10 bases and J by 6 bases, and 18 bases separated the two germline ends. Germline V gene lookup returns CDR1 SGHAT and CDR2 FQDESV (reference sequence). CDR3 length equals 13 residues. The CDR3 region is CAIELAGISEAFF. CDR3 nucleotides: TGTGCCATCGAACTTGCGGGGATCTCTGAAGCTTTCTTT.

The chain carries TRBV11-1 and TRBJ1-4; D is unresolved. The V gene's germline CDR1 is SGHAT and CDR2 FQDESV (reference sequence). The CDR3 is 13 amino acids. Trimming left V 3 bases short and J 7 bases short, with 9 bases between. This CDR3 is CASSFDSSEKLFF. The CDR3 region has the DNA TGTGCCAGCAGCTTTGATAGTAGTGAAAAACTGTTTTTT.

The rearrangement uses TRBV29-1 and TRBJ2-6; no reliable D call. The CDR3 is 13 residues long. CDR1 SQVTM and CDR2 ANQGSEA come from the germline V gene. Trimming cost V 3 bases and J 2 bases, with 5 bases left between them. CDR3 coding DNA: TGCAGCGTTGACTTCCCTGGGGCCAACGTCCTGACTTTC. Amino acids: CSVDFPGANVLTF.

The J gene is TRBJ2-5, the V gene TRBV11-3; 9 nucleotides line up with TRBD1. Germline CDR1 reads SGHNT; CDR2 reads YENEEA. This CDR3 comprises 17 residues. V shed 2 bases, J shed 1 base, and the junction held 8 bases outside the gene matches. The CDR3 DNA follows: TGTGCCAGCAGCTTAAGTACACTGACAGGGGGCCAAGAGACCCAGTACTTC. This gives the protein CASSLSTLTGGQETQYF.

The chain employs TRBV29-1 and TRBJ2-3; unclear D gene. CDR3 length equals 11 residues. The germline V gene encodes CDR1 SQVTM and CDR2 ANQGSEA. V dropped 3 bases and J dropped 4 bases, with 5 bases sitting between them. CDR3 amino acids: CSVENSDTQYF. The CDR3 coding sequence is TGCAGCGTTGAGAATTCAGATACGCAGTATTTT.

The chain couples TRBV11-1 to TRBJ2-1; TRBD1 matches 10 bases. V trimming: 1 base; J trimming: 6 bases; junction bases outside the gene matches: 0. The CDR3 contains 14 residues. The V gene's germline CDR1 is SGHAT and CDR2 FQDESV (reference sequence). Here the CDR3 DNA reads TGTGCCAGCAGCTTAGGGACAGGGGGCAATGAGCAGTTCTTC. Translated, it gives CASSLGTGGNEQFF.

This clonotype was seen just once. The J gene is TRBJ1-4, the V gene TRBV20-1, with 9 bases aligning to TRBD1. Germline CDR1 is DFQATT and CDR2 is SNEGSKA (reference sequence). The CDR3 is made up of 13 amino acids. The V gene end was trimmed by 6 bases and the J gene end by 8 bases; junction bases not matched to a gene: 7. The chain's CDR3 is CSAPGDRDEKLFF. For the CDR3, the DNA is TGCAGTGCCCCTGGGGACAGGGACGAAAAACTGTTTTTT.

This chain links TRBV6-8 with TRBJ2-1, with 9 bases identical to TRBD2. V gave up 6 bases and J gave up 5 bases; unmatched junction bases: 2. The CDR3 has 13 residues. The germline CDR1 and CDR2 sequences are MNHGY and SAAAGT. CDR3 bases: TGTGCCAGCAGACTAGCGGGTCACAATGAGCAGTTCTTC. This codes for CASRLAGHNEQFF.

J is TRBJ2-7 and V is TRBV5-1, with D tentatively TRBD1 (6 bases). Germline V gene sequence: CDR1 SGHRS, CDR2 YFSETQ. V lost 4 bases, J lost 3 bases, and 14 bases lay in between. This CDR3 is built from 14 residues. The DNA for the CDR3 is TGCGCCAGCAGCCAGGGGACGGGAATCTACGAGCAGTACTTC. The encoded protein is CASSQGTGIYEQYF.

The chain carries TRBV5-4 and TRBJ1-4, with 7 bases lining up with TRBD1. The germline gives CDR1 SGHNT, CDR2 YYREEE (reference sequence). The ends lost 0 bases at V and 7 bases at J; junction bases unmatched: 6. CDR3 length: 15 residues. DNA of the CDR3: TGTGCCAGCAGCTTGGCGACAGGGTCTGGTGAAAAACTGTTTTTT. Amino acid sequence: CASSLATGSGEKLFF.

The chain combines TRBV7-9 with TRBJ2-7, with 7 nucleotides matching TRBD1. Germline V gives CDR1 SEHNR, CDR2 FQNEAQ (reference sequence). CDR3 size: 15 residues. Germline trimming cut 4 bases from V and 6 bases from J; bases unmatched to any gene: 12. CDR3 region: CASSSLTGTVSEQYF. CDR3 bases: TGTGCCAGCAGCTCCCTGACCGGGACAGTGAGCGAGCAGTACTTC.

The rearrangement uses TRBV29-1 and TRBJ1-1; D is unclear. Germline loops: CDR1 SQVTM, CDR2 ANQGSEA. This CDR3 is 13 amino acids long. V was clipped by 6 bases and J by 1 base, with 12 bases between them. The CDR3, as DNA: TGCAGCGTCTCCGGAACCGAGAACACTGAAGCTTTCTTT. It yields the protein CSVSGTENTEAFF.

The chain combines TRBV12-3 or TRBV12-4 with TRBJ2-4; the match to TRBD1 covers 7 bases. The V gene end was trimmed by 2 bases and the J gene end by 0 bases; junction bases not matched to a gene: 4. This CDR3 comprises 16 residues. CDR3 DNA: TGTGCCAGCAGTTTAAGGGGGCAGATAGCCAAAAACATTCAGTACTTC. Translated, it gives CASSLRGQIAKNIQYF.

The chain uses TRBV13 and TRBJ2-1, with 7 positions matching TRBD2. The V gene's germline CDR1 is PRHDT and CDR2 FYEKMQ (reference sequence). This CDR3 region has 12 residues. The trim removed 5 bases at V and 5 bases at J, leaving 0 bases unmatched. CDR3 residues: CASSGRDNEQFF. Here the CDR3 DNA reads TGTGCCAGCAGCGGGAGGGACAATGAGCAGTTCTTC.